The 30 T cell receptor beta chains reported below all come from one sample, sequenced in a study of neoadjuvant nivolumab and ipilimumab in lung cancer. TCRdb's table, derived via immunoSEQ multiplex PCR, lists solely in-frame clones and lacks some. The sample has 9,000 to 10,000 clones, around 85% seen once; the top ten hold around 3.2%. Sequenced here: peripheral blood, sampled before neoadjuvant nivolumab, alone or with ipilimumab. All receptors come from an adult with non-small cell lung cancer.

The CDR3 sequence is CASSLNSNQPQHF. The CDR3 coding sequence is TGTGCCAGCAGCCTGAATAGCAATCAGCCCCAGCATTTT. The chain links TRBV7-3 to TRBJ1-5; D gene ambiguous. The V and J ends lost 5 bases and 0 bases respectively, with 5 bases between them. The length of the CDR3 is 13 residues. CDR1 and CDR2 from the germline V gene are SGHTA and FQGTGA.

The CDR3, as DNA: TGTGCCAGCAGCGTAGGGTCAGGGGGAATTGGGGGCTACACCTTC. This translates into CASSVGSGGIGGYTF. The rearrangement links TRBV9 to TRBJ1-2, with TRBD1 matching over 7 bases. CDR3 size: 15 residues. Germline-derived CDR1 and CDR2 are SGDLS and YYNGEE. The V and J ends lost 0 bases and 8 bases, in that order; junction bases with no gene match: 10.

The V gene is TRBV13, the J gene TRBJ2-7; a possible D gene is TRBD2 (5 bases). Germline CDR1 reads PRHDT; CDR2 reads FYEKMQ (reference sequence). The V end lost 8 bases, the J end lost 2 bases, and 13 bases lay between the germline ends. This CDR3 comprises 13 residues. This chain's CDR3 is CASSGGAPYEQYF. CDR3 DNA: TGTGCCAGCTCCGGAGGTGCCCCCTACGAGCAGTACTTC.

The chain joins TRBV29-1 to TRBJ2-7; 14 nucleotides line up with TRBD2. This CDR3 comprises 15 residues. Germline V gives CDR1 SQVTM, CDR2 ANQGSEA. J was trimmed by 1 base and V by 3 bases; bases with no gene match: 2. CDR3 coding DNA: TGCAGCGTTGATGGACTAGCGGGAGGATCCTACGAGCAGTACTTC. The encoded protein is CSVDGLAGGSYEQYF.

The chain combines TRBV7-9 with TRBJ1-2; D not resolved. The CDR3 sequence is 17 residues long. Germline values: CDR1 SEHNR, CDR2 FQNEAQ (reference sequence). V was shortened by 4 bases and J by 8 bases, with 26 bases between the two germline ends. CDR3 bases: TGTGCCAGCAGCTCACTCCGGGATACCACCCAAGTATGGGGCTACACCTTC. The encoded protein is CASSSLRDTTQVWGYTF.

This clone is a singleton in its sample. The V call is TRBV4-1, the J call TRBJ2-5; 8 positions match TRBD2. J gave up 5 bases and V 5 bases, and 13 bases lay outside the gene matches. This CDR3 spans 16 amino acids. In germline, CDR1 is MGHRA, CDR2 YSYEKL. The CDR3 nucleotides are TGCGCCAGCAGCGGGGTTCCTAGCGGGCTATCGGAGACCCAGTACTTC. This gives the protein CASSGVPSGLSETQYF.

This rearrangement joins TRBV21-1 to TRBJ2-7; TRBD1 is taken as the D call from the table, unchecked against the DNA. TRBV21-1 is annotated as a pseudogene. CDR3 size: 19 residues. CDR3 in amino acids: CASSKIQKTGTESSYEQYF. As DNA, the CDR3 is TGTGCCAGCAGCAAAATCCAAAAAACCGGGACAGAAAGCTCCTACGAGCAGTACTTC.

This chain joins TRBV10-3 and TRBJ2-7; maybe TRBD1 (7 bases). CDR1 is ENHRY, CDR2 SYGVKD, per germline. This CDR3 contains 13 residues. V shed 6 bases and J shed 6 bases, with 15 bases lying between them. Here the CDR3 DNA reads TGTGCCATCAGCCCCTTGGAGGGGGCCGAGCAGTACTTC. Its protein is CAISPLEGAEQYF.

The V and J genes are TRBV11-2 and TRBJ2-1; 10 bases agree with TRBD2. There are 18 residues in the CDR3. Per germline, CDR1 SGHAT and CDR2 FQNNGV. Losses at the gene ends were 1 base for V and 7 bases for J; bases not matched to a gene: 13. CDR3 bases: TGTGCCAGCAGCTTAGCCCCCCTCAGCGGGAGGGCCGGGAATGAGCAGTTCTTC. Its protein is CASSLAPLSGRAGNEQFF.

In its sample, this clone was seen once. This chain joins TRBV10-3 and TRBJ2-1; TRBD2 matches 12 bases. The CDR3 consists of 18 residues. CDR1 and CDR2 from the germline V gene are ENHRY and SYGVKD. V lost 3 bases and J lost 8; bases outside the gene matches: 14. In nucleotides, the CDR3 is TGTGCCATCAGTGATTCGGGACTAGCGGGTACACGCCCGGATGAGCAGTTCTTC. This codes for CAISDSGLAGTRPDEQFF.

This sequence joins TRBV5-6 and TRBJ2-1, with D perhaps matching TRBD1 or TRBD2 (5 bases each). The CDR3 contains 12 residues. V lost 4 bases, J lost 13 bases, and 15 bases lay in between. Germline CDR1 SGHDT, CDR2 YYEEEE. This CDR3 reads CASSKGPYPQFF. Written as DNA, the CDR3 is TGTGCCAGCAGCAAGGGACCTTATCCCCAGTTCTTC.

This chain connects TRBV27 to TRBJ2-7, with a tentative D call TRBD1 (7 bases). The germline CDR1 and CDR2 sequences are MNHEY and SMNVEV (reference sequence). This CDR3 has 15 residues. The ends were cut back, 4 bases at V and 3 bases at J, with 16 bases in the middle. This CDR3 is CASSSQRQGGYEQYF. The DNA of the CDR3 is TGTGCCAGCAGTTCCCAACGACAGGGAGGCTACGAGCAGTACTTC.

The V and J genes are TRBV29-1 and TRBJ2-3; the match to TRBD2 covers 7 bases. Germline trimming cut 4 bases from V and 2 bases from J; bases unmatched to any gene: 6. Germline CDR1 and CDR2: SQVTM and ANQGSEA. CDR3 length: 14 amino acids. This CDR3 reads CSVVGAGLTDTQYF. CDR3 bases: TGCAGCGTTGTCGGAGCGGGGCTCACAGATACGCAGTATTTT.

The V gene is TRBV19, the J gene TRBJ2-2; TRBD2 agrees at 12 bases. The J segment lost 5 bases and the V segment lost 7 bases, leaving 5 bases of the junction unmatched. This CDR3 has 15 residues. The germline V gene has CDR1 LNHDA and CDR2 SQIVND (reference sequence). The CDR3 nucleotides read TGTGCCAGTACCTGGACTAGCGGGATAACCGGGGAGCTGTTTTTT. Translating gives CASTWTSGITGELFF.

The rearrangement uses TRBV7-9 and TRBJ1-4, with unresolved D. The V end lost 1 base, the J end lost 0 bases, and 12 bases lay between the germline ends. Germline V CDR1 and CDR2: SEHNR, FQNEAQ (reference sequence). The CDR3 runs 17 residues. The CDR3 region has the DNA TGTGCCAGCAGCTTAGAGTCCTCCCGCGCAACTAATGAAAAACTGTTTTTT. It specifies CASSLESSRATNEKLFF.

The chain joins TRBV6-5 to TRBJ1-1; 7 bases fit TRBD1. The germline V gene encodes CDR1 MNHEY and CDR2 SVGAGI. V lost 7 bases and J lost 4; bases outside the gene matches: 9. This CDR3 is 14 amino acids long. CDR3 sequence: CASTSEGATTEAFF. CDR3 nucleotide sequence: TGTGCCAGCACCTCAGAGGGGGCGACCACTGAAGCTTTCTTT.

This chain's CDR3 is CASSLGGPGWDGELFF. The CDR3 DNA follows: TGTGCCAGCAGCTTAGGGGGACCCGGATGGGACGGGGAGCTGTTTTTT. The chain links TRBV7-3 to TRBJ2-2, with D perhaps assigned TRBD1 or TRBD2 (5 bases each). This CDR3 contains 16 residues. The V end was cut by 2 bases, the J end by 7 bases, with 17 bases between. Germline CDR1 is SGHTA and CDR2 is FQGTGA. Combining the CDR3 with reference TRBV7-3 and TRBJ2-2 gives the whole variable domain GAGVSQTPSNKVTEKGKYVELRCDPISGHTALYWYRQSLGQGPEFLIYFQGTGAADDSGLPNDRFFAVRPEGSVSTLKIQRTERGDSAVYLCASSLGGPGWDGELFFGEGSRLTVL.

The sample holds one count of this clone. V is TRBV10-1 and J is TRBJ1-1, with D tentatively TRBD1 (5 bases). With 6 bases removed from V and 5 bases from J, the gap between germline ends came to 19 bases. This CDR3 comprises 15 residues. The germline V gene encodes CDR1 WNHNN and CDR2 SYGVQD (reference sequence). The DNA for the CDR3 is TGCGCCAGCAGCACTCAAAAAGGACATCTGACTGAAGCTTTCTTT. Its translation: CASSTQKGHLTEAFF.

The chain is built from TRBV4-1 and TRBJ1-2, with 12 bases matching TRBD1. The trim removed 7 bases at V and 8 bases at J, leaving 8 bases unmatched. This CDR3 spans 14 amino acids. Per the germline V gene, CDR1 is MGHRA and CDR2 is YSYEKL. CDR3 coding DNA: TGCGCCAGCAAGGGACAGGGGGCCTCCGGGGGCTACACCTTC. Its translation: CASKGQGASGGYTF.

The CDR3 DNA is TGCAGCGCCCGAAGCAGGGGCACGAACTATGGCTACACCTTC. This sequence encodes CSARSRGTNYGYTF. The chain joins TRBV29-1 to TRBJ1-2, with D possibly matching TRBD1 (6 bases). Germline CDR1 is SQVTM and CDR2 is ANQGSEA. V was cut by 7 bases and J by 2 bases, with 17 bases left in between. The CDR3 covers 14 residues.

The chain uses TRBV19 and TRBJ2-1; 10 bases match TRBD2. V was clipped by 3 bases and J by 9 bases; unmatched bases: 17. The CDR3 consists of 18 residues. Looked up from germline, CDR1 is LNHDA and CDR2 is SQIVND (reference sequence). The CDR3 nucleotides read TGTGCCAGTAGTATGAGGGTTAATAGCGGGAGGAGGCTGGGTGAGCAGTTCTTC. Residues: CASSMRVNSGRRLGEQFF. The whole variable domain, remainder taken from reference TRBV19 and TRBJ2-1, is DGGITQSPKYLFRKEGQNVTLSCEQNLNHDAMYWYRQDPGQGLRLIYYSQIVNDFQKGDIAEGYSVSREKKESFPLTVTSAQKNPTAFYLCASSMRVNSGRRLGEQFFGPGTRLTVL.

This chain joins TRBV10-3 and TRBJ2-7; 8 bases line up with TRBD1. V lost 6 bases and J lost 6; bases outside the gene matches: 16. This CDR3 contains 16 residues. From germline, CDR1 is ENHRY and CDR2 SYGVKD. The CDR3, as DNA: TGTGCCATCAGCGGGGATGGCCCGGGACAGGACGTCGAGCAGTACTTC. The encoded protein is CAISGDGPGQDVEQYF.

This chain uses TRBV28 with TRBJ2-3; D is ambiguous. Germline V gives CDR1 MDHEN, CDR2 SYDVKM. The V end lost 5 bases, the J end lost 4 bases, and 13 bases lay between the germline ends. CDR3 length equals 14 residues. Written as DNA, the CDR3 is TGTGCCAGCAGTCGAGAAACTGGAGCAGATACGCAGTATTTT. Protein sequence: CASSRETGADTQYF.

The V and J genes are TRBV7-9 and TRBJ2-7; 14 bases are a match to TRBD2. This CDR3 contains 17 residues. The ends lost 0 bases at V and 6 bases at J; junction bases unmatched: 7. The germline V gene has CDR1 SEHNR and CDR2 FQNEAQ (reference sequence). Here the CDR3 DNA reads TGTGCCAGCAGCTTAGCCGGTGGACTAGCGGGAGGTCGCGAGCAGTACTTC. The encoded protein is CASSLAGGLAGGREQYF.

This sequence joins TRBV19 and TRBJ2-2, with D possibly TRBD1 on 5 matching bases. Germline CDR1 and CDR2: LNHDA and SQIVND (reference sequence). The CDR3 extends over 14 amino acids. V lost 6 bases to trimming and J lost 5 bases, with 13 bases between them. CDR3 in amino acids: CASREQARTGELFF. CDR3 sequence (DNA): TGTGCCAGTAGGGAACAGGCCCGAACCGGGGAGCTGTTTTTT.

The V and J genes are TRBV7-9 and TRBJ2-3; the match to TRBD2 covers 9 bases. In germline, CDR1 is SEHNR, CDR2 FQNEAQ (reference sequence). J lost 2 bases, V lost 5 bases, and 2 bases had no gene match. This CDR3 has 14 amino acids. The CDR3 DNA reads as TGTGCCAGCAGCACTAGCGGGCTCACAGATACGCAGTATTTT. It yields the protein CASSTSGLTDTQYF.

This clone was seen a single time. The chain recombines TRBV11-2 with TRBJ2-1; TRBD2 is a possible D gene (6 bases). With 0 bases removed from V and 2 bases from J, the gap between germline ends came to 8 bases. The germline V gene has CDR1 SGHAT and CDR2 FQNNGV. The CDR3 covers 15 residues. In nucleotides, the CDR3 is TGTGCCAGCAGCTTAGAGGGACTTACCTACAATGAGCAGTTCTTC. Its protein is CASSLEGLTYNEQFF. The whole variable domain, filled in from reference TRBV11-2 and TRBJ2-1, reads EAGVAQSPRYKIIEKRQSVAFWCNPISGHATLYWYQQILGQGPKLLIQFQNNGVVDDSQLPKDRFSAERLKGVDSTLKIQPAKLEDSAVYLCASSLEGLTYNEQFFGPGTRLTVL.

The CDR3 loop is CASSSTVQSNQPQHF. CDR3 DNA sequence: TGTGCCAGCAGCTCGACAGTTCAATCCAATCAGCCCCAGCATTTT. V is TRBV5-6 and J is TRBJ1-5; weak D call: TRBD1 (5 bases). Germline CDR1 reads SGHDT; CDR2 reads YYEEEE. Between the trimmed V and J ends, which lost 3 bases and 3 bases, there was a span of 13 bases. The CDR3 spans 15 residues.

This clone was detected a few times. The chain recombines TRBV6-4 with TRBJ1-2, with D possibly TRBD1 on 6 matching bases. The V gene lost 4 bases and the J gene lost 9 bases, with 15 bases spanning the gap. Germline loops: CDR1 MRHNA, CDR2 SNTAGT. The CDR3 runs to 13 residues. The CDR3 is CASSGGTGTRYTF. As DNA, the CDR3 is TGTGCCAGCAGTGGGGGTACAGGGACTCGCTACACCTTC.

The rearrangement links TRBV10-3 to TRBJ1-2; the D gene is possibly TRBD1 (6 bases). The CDR3 spans 14 residues. Germline-derived CDR1 and CDR2 are ENHRY and SYGVKD. V shed 2 bases and J shed 2 bases, with 9 bases lying between them. Written as DNA, the CDR3 is TGTGCCATCAGTGAGACAGGGCCCAACTATGGCTACACCTTC. Translation gives CAISETGPNYGYTF.